A selection of T cell receptor beta chains follows, all from one sample in a study of cytomegalovirus exposure and HLA in healthy donors. Produced via immunoSEQ multiplex PCR; TCRdb's table is partial and in-frame only. The table records tens of thousands of clones, roughly three quarters of them present only once. Input material: PBMCs. Source of these receptors: a man aged 30-40 years in good health and CMV-seronegative. The CDR3 runs from the conserved cysteine through the conserved F or W. The D gene is left open where the match is weak. Only part of the rows carry a size: once, few, many, or a class if the clone is expanded.

clone_size | j_call | d_call | v_call | cdr3_aa | cdr3_nt
. | TRBJ2-1 | TRBD2 | TRBV9 | CASSTYSGGSNEQFF | TGTGCCAGCAGCACGTATAGCGGGGGGAGCAATGAGCAGTTCTTC
. | TRBJ2-1 | . | TRBV4-1 | CASSQGNSPREFF | TGCGCCAGCAGCCAAGGGAACTCTCCACGGGAGTTCTTC
. | TRBJ2-5 | TRBD1 | TRBV4-3 | CASSQDGTGGNQETQYF | TGCGCCAGCAGCCAAGACGGGACAGGGGGCAACCAAGAGACCCAGTACTTC
. | TRBJ2-7 | . | TRBV7-2 | CASSQQGPTMGEQYF | TGTGCCAGCAGTCAACAGGGCCCCACGATGGGTGAGCAGTACTTC
. | TRBJ2-1 | TRBD1 | TRBV7-9 | CASSQPTGATIKQYNEQFF | TGTGCCAGCAGCCAACCTACAGGGGCTACCATCAAACAATACAATGAGCAGTTCTTC
once | TRBJ2-7 | . | TRBV6-5 | CASSYGRGNEQYF | TGTGCCAGCAGTTACGGAAGGGGTAACGAGCAGTACTTC
. | TRBJ1-4 | TRBD1 | TRBV6-5 | CASSYGTGEKLFF | TGTGCCAGCAGTTACGGGACAGGAGAAAAACTGTTTTTT
. | TRBJ2-7 | . | TRBV11-2 | CASSSRDSPYEQYF | TGTGCCAGCAGCTCCCGGGACTCTCCCTACGAGCAGTACTTC
. | TRBJ1-5 | . | TRBV6-1 | CASSLAGVYQPQHF | TGTGCCAGCAGTTTGGCAGGGGTATATCAGCCCCAGCATTTT
once | TRBJ1-1 | . | TRBV9 | CASSVGGTEAFF | TGTGCCAGCAGCGTGGGGGGGACTGAAGCTTTCTTT
. | TRBJ2-7 | TRBD2 | TRBV7-9 | CSSSHGGDAYEQYF | TGTTCCAGCAGCCACGGGGGGGACGCCTACGAGCAGTACTTC
once | TRBJ1-1 | . | TRBV6-5 | CASSSWNSEAFF | TGTGCCAGCAGTTCCTGGAACAGTGAAGCTTTCTTT
. | TRBJ1-4 | TRBD1 | TRBV7-9 | CASSLGGTGNEKLFF | TGTGCCAGCAGCTTAGGCGGGACAGGGAATGAAAAACTGTTTTTT
. | TRBJ2-3 | . | TRBV30 | CAWSFGRTSTDTQYF | TGTGCCTGGAGTTTTGGGAGGACTAGCACAGATACGCAGTATTTT
. | TRBJ1-5 | . | TRBV28 | CASKKGEVVRQPQHF | TGTGCCAGCAAAAAGGGAGAGGTTGTTCGTCAGCCCCAGCATTTT
. | TRBJ1-1 | TRBD1 | TRBV11-2 | CASSDQGAEAFF | TGTGCCAGCAGCGACCAGGGGGCTGAAGCTTTCTTT
. | TRBJ1-2 | . | TRBV19 | CASSTGMGGYTF | TGTGCCTCGAGCACAGGGATGGGTGGCTACACCTTC
. | TRBJ1-2 | . | TRBV18 | CASSPQTRDNYGYTF | TGTGCCAGCTCACCACAAACGCGGGATAACTATGGCTACACCTTC
once | TRBJ1-2 | TRBD1 | TRBV5-1 | CASSIDRGRGYGYTF | TGCGCCAGCAGCATAGACAGGGGGCGTGGGTATGGCTACACCTTC
. | TRBJ1-5 | . | TRBV28 | CASSLWSGMGQPQHF | TGTGCCAGCAGTTTATGGTCGGGGATGGGCCAGCCCCAGCATTTT
. | TRBJ1-2 | . | TRBV6-6 | CASSRVAGLYYGYTF | TGTGCCAGCAGTCGTGTGGCGGGCCTTTACTATGGCTACACCTTC
. | TRBJ1-3 | TRBD1 | TRBV6-6 | CASSYSLGQAGNTIYF | TGTGCCAGCAGTTACTCTCTCGGACAGGCTGGAAACACCATATATTTT
. | TRBJ2-1 | TRBD1 | TRBV6-4 | CASSDATGERNEQFF | TGTGCCAGCAGTGACGCAACAGGGGAAAGAAATGAGCAGTTCTTC
once | TRBJ2-2 | TRBD2 | TRBV10-1 | CASSESLAGYSNTGELFF | TGCGCCAGCAGTGAGTCGTTAGCGGGGTATTCGAACACCGGGGAGCTGTTTTTT
. | TRBJ2-7 | TRBD1 | TRBV18 | CASSSRGTGGSYEQYF | TGTGCCAGCTCCTCAAGAGGGACAGGGGGCTCTTACGAGCAGTACTTC
. | TRBJ2-5 | TRBD2 | TRBV5-4 | CASSLTRGGPQETQYF | TGTGCCAGCAGCTTGACCCGGGGGGGCCCCCAAGAGACCCAGTACTTC
. | TRBJ2-7 | TRBD1 | TRBV6-1 | CASSREDRGSYEQYF | TGTGCCAGCAGTCGCGAGGACAGGGGTTCCTACGAGCAGTACTTC
. | TRBJ1-4 | . | TRBV7-9 | CSSSSTLREAGATNEKLFF | TGTTCCAGCAGCTCCACTCTCCGGGAGGCTGGTGCAACTAATGAAAAACTGTTTTTT
few | TRBJ2-1 | . | TRBV6-1 | CASRRRESYNEQFF | TGTGCCAGTAGGAGGAGGGAATCCTACAATGAGCAGTTCTTC